This entry concerns a single T cell receptor (beta chain). What it recognizes is unknown. This sample is drawn from a study of cytotoxic CD8 clonotypes in ibrutinib-treated CLL. Sequencing sought depths of 1 in 200,000 to 1 in 1 million T cells. The data were produced by immunoSEQ multiplex PCR, yet TCRdb's version contains in-frame clones alone and is incomplete. The sample lists 150,000 to 200,000 clones; approximately 80% were seen once. Findings and limits, study-wide: Baseline levels were approached again at progression, after clonality had risen at ibrutinib response.

Sequenced material: PBMCs, taken after 24 months of ibrutinib treatment. The sequence came from a human donor with chronic lymphocytic leukemia.

This CDR3 reads CASSLLGGPNEQYF. CDR3 DNA: TGTGCCAGCAGCTTGTTGGGGGGCCCGAACGAGCAGTACTTC. This rearrangement joins TRBV5-8 to TRBJ2-7, with D perhaps given as TRBD1 or TRBD2 (6 bases each). Trimming took 1 base from V and 5 from J, leaving 13 bases between them. This CDR3 spans 14 amino acids. CDR1 and CDR2 (germline): SGHTS, YDEGEE.